A single sample is the source of the 9 T cell receptor beta chains below, sequenced in a study of T-cell reconstitution after alpha-beta-depleted transplantation in children. A TCRbeta library incorporating unique molecular identifiers was prepared. TCRdb called the PCR reads again in MiXCR, with one record for every CDR3 protein. Among 700,000 to 950,000 distinct CDR3 sequences listed, approximately 15% were seen once. The sequencing used PBMCs, mostly from graft donor cells, collected 360 days after TCRalphabeta/CD19-depleted stem cell transplant. These receptors originate from a male patient under 18 who had a stem cell transplant for acute lymphoblastic leukemia, so the T cells may come from the graft donor.

The sample holds a few counts of this clonotype. The gene calls are TRBV12-3 or TRBV12-4 and TRBJ2-3; TRBD1 aligns across 11 bases. The length of the CDR3 is 17 residues. Losses at the gene ends were 5 bases for V and 0 bases for J; bases not matched to a gene: 7. The CDR3 sequence: CASSGQGATPSTDTQYF. In DNA form, the CDR3 reads TGTGCCAGCAGTGGACAGGGGGCTACGCCTAGCACAGATACGCAGTATTTT.

The chain couples TRBV12-3 or TRBV12-4 to TRBJ2-6, with D perhaps matching TRBD2 (6 bases). Trimming cost V 4 bases and J 9 bases, with 16 bases left between them. This CDR3 contains 15 residues. The CDR3: CASSYRVGRFNVLTF. The DNA of the CDR3 is TGTGCCAGCAGTTACCGGGTAGGGAGGTTCAACGTCCTGACTTTC.

Only a few counts were recorded for this clonotype. The rearrangement uses TRBV27 and TRBJ2-7; 7 nucleotides align to TRBD1. In germline, CDR1 is MNHEY, CDR2 SMNVEV (reference sequence). J lost 3 bases, V lost 2 bases, and 4 bases had no gene match. The CDR3 sequence is 14 residues long. CDR3 sequence: CASSLGDSLYEQYF. CDR3 DNA: TGTGCCAGCAGTTTAGGGGACAGTCTCTACGAGCAGTACTTC.

This clonotype was seen a few times. V usage is TRBV5-5 and J usage is TRBJ1-2, with a tentative D call TRBD1 (5 bases). The CDR3 consists of 15 residues. Deletions cut 0 bases from V and 8 bases from J, with 17 bases between. Germline V gene lookup returns CDR1 SGHKS and CDR2 YYEKEE (reference sequence). DNA for the CDR3: TGTGCCAGCAGCTTGGGGACACAACCCCGTGCGGGCTACACCTTC. It codes for CASSLGTQPRAGYTF.

The genes are TRBV20-1 and TRBJ2-1; D gene uncertain. The CDR3 runs 13 residues. Trimming took 0 bases from V and 8 from J, leaving 11 bases between them. From germline, CDR1 is DFQATT and CDR2 SNEGSKA (reference sequence). CDR3 region: CSAREYDWDEQFF. The CDR3 nucleotides are TGCAGTGCTAGAGAATACGACTGGGATGAGCAGTTCTTC.

This clonotype was counted a few times. The genes are TRBV5-1 and TRBJ2-5; possibly TRBD2 for D (5 bases). CDR1 and CDR2 from the germline V gene are SGHRS and YFSETQ. The germline V and J ends were trimmed by 6 bases and 4 bases, with 19 bases remaining between them. This CDR3 is 15 amino acids long. CDR3 region: CASNRPDNEGETQYF. The CDR3 DNA reads TGCGCCAGCAACCGGCCCGACAACGAGGGAGAGACCCAGTACTTC. The full variable domain, its missing parts supplied by reference TRBV5-1 and TRBJ2-5, is KAGVTQTPRYLIKTRGQQVTLSCSPISGHRSVSWYQQTPGQGLQFLFEYFSETQRNKGNFPGRFSGRQFSNSRSEMNVSTLELGDSALYLCASNRPDNEGETQYFGPGTRLLVL.

This clonotype was picked up a small number of times. DNA of the CDR3: TGTGCCACCAGCAGCCGGGGGCAGGGACAGAGCCACGAGCAGTACTTC. Translating gives CATSSRGQGQSHEQYF. This chain joins TRBV15 and TRBJ2-7; the D gene is possibly TRBD1 (7 bases). The CDR3 spans 16 residues. Trimming left V 3 bases short and J 5 bases short, with 20 bases between. CDR1 LNHNV and CDR2 YYDKDF come from the germline V gene (reference sequence). Full variable domain (remainder filled in from reference TRBV15 and TRBJ2-7): DAMVIQNPRYQVTQFGKPVTLSCSQTLNHNVMYWYQQKSSQAPKLLFHYYDKDFNNEADTPDNFQSRRPNTSFCFLDIRSPGLGDTAMYLCATSSRGQGQSHEQYFGPGTRLTVT.

The rearrangement uses TRBV28 and TRBJ2-3; D is undetermined. The length of the CDR3 is 16 residues. The ends were cut back, 5 bases at V and 1 base at J, with 16 bases in the middle. CDR1 and CDR2 (germline): MDHEN, SYDVKM. The CDR3 bases are TGTGCCAGCAGTCCCGCTGATGAAAAAGGCACAGATACGCAGTATTTT. This gives the protein CASSPADEKGTDTQYF.

V gene TRBV5-1 combines with J gene TRBJ2-3; TRBD1 agrees at 12 bases. The CDR3 runs to 17 residues. V lost 5 bases to trimming and J lost 3 bases; unmatched junction nucleotides: 10. Germline-derived CDR1 and CDR2 are SGHRS and YFSETQ. This CDR3 is CASRIRDRGPKTDTQYF. For the CDR3, the DNA is TGCGCCAGCAGGATCCGGGACAGGGGGCCGAAGACAGATACGCAGTATTTT.